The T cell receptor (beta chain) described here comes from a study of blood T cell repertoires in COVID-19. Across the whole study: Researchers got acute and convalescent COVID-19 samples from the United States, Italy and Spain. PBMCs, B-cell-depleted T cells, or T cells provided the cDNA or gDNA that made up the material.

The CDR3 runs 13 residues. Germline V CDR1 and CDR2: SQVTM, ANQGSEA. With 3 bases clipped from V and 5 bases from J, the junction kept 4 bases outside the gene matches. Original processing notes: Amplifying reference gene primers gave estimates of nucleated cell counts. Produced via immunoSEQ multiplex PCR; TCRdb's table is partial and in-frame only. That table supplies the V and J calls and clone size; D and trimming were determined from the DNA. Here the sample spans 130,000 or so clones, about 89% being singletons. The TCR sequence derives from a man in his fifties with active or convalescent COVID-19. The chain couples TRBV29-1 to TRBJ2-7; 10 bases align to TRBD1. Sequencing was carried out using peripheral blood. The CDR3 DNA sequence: TGCAGCGTTGAGGGACAGGGGTCGAACGAGCAGTACTTC. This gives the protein CSVEGQGSNEQYF.